This T cell receptor beta chain was recovered during a study of T-cell memory formation after mild COVID-19. Turning to the study itself: Largely donor-specific TCR clusters were found.

One entry per CDR3 protein, called by TCRdb with MiXCR from the 5' RACE reads. The sample contains over 500,000 distinct CDR3 sequences, around 15% of which appear only once. Overall study results and limits: The study detected some responding clones in pre-infection memory, suggesting cross-reactive memory joined. Whereas later expanders leaned CD4+, clones contracting day 15 to 85 showed a balanced CD4/CD8 makeup.

The CDR3 covers 16 residues. V was pared by 8 bases and J by 6 bases, with 14 bases of the junction left unmatched. The germline gives CDR1 MDHEN, CDR2 SYDVKM. About this clonotype itself: Its antigen is undetermined.

This receptor was identified in an adult woman who had mild COVID-19 (a few samples of this study predate the infection). Cell type and time point are not known. The sample consisted of PBMCs or a T cell subset sorted from them (not recorded which). V usage is TRBV28 and J usage is TRBJ2-7; 12 bases match TRBD1. In DNA, the CDR3 is TGTGCCAGCTCCAAAGCCGGGACAGGGGGCAAAGTCGAGCAGTACTTC. Translated, it gives CASSKAGTGGKVEQYF. Based on the CDR3 plus reference TRBV28 and TRBJ2-7, the full variable domain is DVKVTQSSRYLVKRTGEKVFLECVQDMDHENMFWYRQDPGLGLRLIYFSYDVKMKEKGDIPEGYSVSREKKERFSLILESASTNQTSMYLCASSKAGTGGKVEQYFGPGTRLTVT.